The 21 T cell receptor beta chains below all came from one sample that was sequenced in a study of T cell responses to AZD1222 COVID-19 vaccine. The protocol was immunoSEQ multiplex PCR, while the TCRdb copy is restricted to in-frame clones and leaves out a portion. The table has fewer than 70,000 clones, 70% to 90% seen once; the top ten hold approximately 4.9%. The material sequenced was peripheral blood, taken on day 0 of AZD1222 vaccination. The receptors derive from an adult in good health.

Comments on this clone: Other DNA sequences in this specimen translate into the identical CDR3. The rearrangement uses TRBV3-1 (or the pseudogene TRBV3-2) and TRBJ1-1, with D uncertain. The CDR3 contains 12 residues. From germline, CDR1 is LGHDT and CDR2 YNNKEL (reference sequence). Trimming left V 1 base short and J 5 bases short, with 5 bases between. The CDR3 region has the DNA TGTGCCAGCAGCCAAGGCAGGACTGAAGCTTTCTTT. Translation: CASSQGRTEAFF.

The chain carries TRBV30 and TRBJ2-1; no definite D call. Trimming stripped 1 base from V and 1 base from J, with 11 bases between. This CDR3 region has 15 residues. Germline V lookup: CDR1 GTSNPN, CDR2 SVGIG (reference sequence). CDR3 sequence (DNA): TGTGCCTGGAGTGAGGGTATTGGGTCCTACAATGAGCAGTTCTTC. This codes for CAWSEGIGSYNEQFF.

This clone was counted once. The chain carries TRBV11-2 and TRBJ1-3, with 10 bases that match TRBD1. V shed 0 bases, J shed 4 bases, and the junction held 12 bases outside the gene matches. The CDR3 has 19 amino acids. Germline CDR1 and CDR2: SGHAT and FQNNGV. CDR3 nucleotides: TGTGCCAGCAGCTTAGATCTTAATCCCGGGACAGGGGTCGGAAACACCATATATTTT. It is translated as CASSLDLNPGTGVGNTIYF.

V gene TRBV15 combines with J gene TRBJ1-5; D gene unclear. This CDR3 comprises 14 residues. V gave up 0 bases and J gave up 4 bases, with 7 bases separating them. Germline assignment: CDR1 LNHNV and CDR2 YYDKDF (reference sequence). CDR3 amino acids: CATSREELNQPQHF. The CDR3 region has the DNA TGTGCCACCAGCAGAGAGGAGTTGAATCAGCCCCAGCATTTT.

The gene calls are TRBV4-1 and TRBJ2-5; 11 nucleotides agree with TRBD2. Germline CDR1 MGHRA, CDR2 YSYEKL. The trim removed 4 bases at V and 5 bases at J, leaving 9 bases unmatched. This CDR3 has 16 amino acids. The CDR3 coding sequence is TGCGCCAGCAGCCGTTTAGCGGGGGGGGATATCGAGACCCAGTACTTC. This codes for CASSRLAGGDIETQYF.

The rearrangement uses TRBV20-1 and TRBJ2-2; D not certain. CDR3 size: 15 residues. The V end lost 3 bases, the J end lost 5 bases, and 16 bases lay between the germline ends. The V gene's germline CDR1 is DFQATT and CDR2 SNEGSKA (reference sequence). The CDR3 region is CSASQRTTRTGELFF. CDR3 coding DNA: TGCAGTGCTAGTCAGCGCACCACCAGGACCGGGGAGCTGTTTTTT.

The chain links TRBV11-2 to TRBJ1-2, with 8 bases identical to TRBD1. V was pared by 1 base and J by 1 base, with 5 bases of the junction left unmatched. The CDR3 contains 16 residues. Germline CDR1 is SGHAT and CDR2 is FQNNGV. CDR3 protein: CASSLAAGGLNYGYTF. The CDR3 region has the DNA TGTGCCAGCAGCTTAGCGGCAGGGGGCCTTAACTATGGCTACACCTTC. The whole variable domain, remainder taken from reference TRBV11-2 and TRBJ1-2, is EAGVAQSPRYKIIEKRQSVAFWCNPISGHATLYWYQQILGQGPKLLIQFQNNGVVDDSQLPKDRFSAERLKGVDSTLKIQPAKLEDSAVYLCASSLAAGGLNYGYTFGSGTRLTVV.

The chain combines TRBV5-1 with TRBJ1-6, with TRBD1 matching 7 bases. The length of the CDR3 is 13 residues. Germline V gives CDR1 SGHRS, CDR2 YFSETQ. Unmatched junction bases numbered 2, after V lost 4 bases and J lost 7 bases. CDR3 DNA: TGCGCCAGCAGCCAGGACAGGAATTCACCCCTCCACTTT. It translates to CASSQDRNSPLHF. The full variable domain, rest sourced from reference TRBV5-1 and TRBJ1-6, is KAGVTQTPRYLIKTRGQQVTLSCSPISGHRSVSWYQQTPGQGLQFLFEYFSETQRNKGNFPGRFSGRQFSNSRSEMNVSTLELGDSALYLCASSQDRNSPLHFGNGTRLTVT.

This chain uses TRBV18 with TRBJ2-1; the match to TRBD1 covers 7 bases. V gave up 4 bases and J gave up 9 bases; unmatched junction bases: 12. The V gene's germline CDR1 is KGHSH and CDR2 LQKENI. This CDR3 contains 15 residues. CDR3 loop: CASSLQGPDRVEQFF. The CDR3, as DNA: TGTGCCAGCTCACTACAGGGGCCCGATCGGGTTGAGCAGTTCTTC.

V usage is TRBV23-1 and J usage is TRBJ2-7; 11 nucleotides agree with TRBD1. TRBV23-1 is sorted into the ORF group, with uncertain function. There are 14 residues in the CDR3. Trimming removed 4 bases from V and 3 bases from J; junction bases left unmatched: 2. CDR3 bases: TGCGCCAGCAGTCCCGGGACAGGGGGCTACGAGCAGTACTTC. Its protein is CASSPGTGGYEQYF.

V is TRBV18 and J is TRBJ2-6; D is possibly TRBD2 (5 bases). Germline lookup yields CDR1 KGHSH and CDR2 LQKENI. The CDR3 sequence is 15 residues long. The germline V and J ends were trimmed by 4 bases and 3 bases, with 10 bases remaining between them. The CDR3 region is CASSQGLIGANVLTF. The CDR3 DNA is TGTGCCAGCTCACAAGGACTTATTGGGGCCAACGTCCTGACTTTC.

This chain joins TRBV12-3 or TRBV12-4 and TRBJ1-1; D unclear. The CDR3 contains 13 residues. Trimming took off 4 bases at V and 1 base at J, with 7 bases between the two ends. The CDR3: CASSSDPNTEAFF. CDR3 in DNA: TGTGCCAGCAGTTCGGACCCGAACACTGAAGCTTTCTTT.

This clone was observed a few times. The V and J genes are TRBV29-1 and TRBJ1-1; D call uncertain. Per germline, CDR1 SQVTM and CDR2 ANQGSEA. V was trimmed by 5 bases and J by 6 bases, leaving 10 bases between them. The CDR3 spans 11 residues. CDR3 sequence reads: CSVRREAEAFF. For the CDR3, the DNA is TGCAGCGTTCGGAGGGAGGCTGAAGCTTTCTTT. Full variable domain (missing parts from reference TRBV29-1 and TRBJ1-1): SAVISQKPSRDICQRGTSLTIQCQVDSQVTMMFWYRQQPGQSLTLIATANQGSEATYESGFVIDKFPISRPNLTFSTLTVSNMSPEDSSIYLCSVRREAEAFFGQGTRLTVV.

DNA of the CDR3: TGCGCCAGCAGCTTTTCAGGGGGCGTAGAGACCCAGTACTTC. Translated, it gives CASSFSGGVETQYF. The chain uses TRBV5-1 and TRBJ2-5; 8 bases line up with TRBD1. After removal of 2 bases from V and 4 bases from J, the junction contained 4 bases not matched to a gene. Germline CDR1 and CDR2: SGHRS and YFSETQ. This CDR3 contains 14 residues.

V is TRBV7-3 and J is TRBJ2-1; a weak D match, TRBD2 (5 bases). From germline, CDR1 is SGHTA and CDR2 FQGTGA. Between the trimmed V and J ends, which lost 3 bases and 3 bases, there was a span of 9 bases. CDR3 length: 14 residues. This CDR3 is CASSLDSGYNEQFF. CDR3 DNA sequence: TGTGCCAGCAGCTTGGACTCCGGCTACAATGAGCAGTTCTTC.

V gene TRBV5-1 combines with J gene TRBJ2-5; unclear D gene. This CDR3 region has 11 residues. Germline loops: CDR1 SGHRS, CDR2 YFSETQ. V was clipped by 2 bases and J by 5 bases, with 4 bases between them. The CDR3 loop reads CASSLLETQYF. As DNA, the CDR3 is TGCGCCAGCAGCTTACTGGAGACCCAGTACTTC.

The chain recombines TRBV5-1 with TRBJ1-1, with 9 bases lining up with TRBD1. This CDR3 spans 15 amino acids. Germline assignment: CDR1 SGHRS and CDR2 YFSETQ. The V segment lost 0 bases and the J segment 6 bases; nucleotides outside the gene matches: 6. The CDR3 loop is CASSLARGQGSEAFF. The CDR3 DNA is TGCGCCAGCAGCTTGGCCCGGGGACAGGGCTCTGAAGCTTTCTTT.

This clone is a singleton in its sample. This chain uses TRBV18 with TRBJ2-3; TRBD1 matches 8 bases. V dropped 4 bases and J dropped 4; count of bases not matched to a gene: 4. The CDR3 covers 14 residues. CDR1 is KGHSH, CDR2 LQKENI, per germline. The CDR3 is CASSLGQGSDTQYF. CDR3 nucleotide sequence: TGTGCCAGCTCACTAGGACAGGGTTCAGATACGCAGTATTTT. Using reference TRBV18 and TRBJ2-3 for the parts outside the CDR3, the full variable domain is NAGVMQNPRHLVRRRGQEARLRCSPMKGHSHVYWYRQLPEEGLKFMVYLQKENIIDESGMPKERFSAEFPKEGPSILRIQQVVRGDSAAYFCASSLGQGSDTQYFGPGTRLTVL.

V gene TRBV12-3 or TRBV12-4 combines with J gene TRBJ1-2; 7 bases map to TRBD1. With V trimmed by 6 bases and J by 6 bases, 7 bases remained unmatched. The CDR3 runs 13 residues. In DNA form, the CDR3 reads TGTGCCAGCAGCAGACAGGGCTTGGATGGCTACACCTTC. Translating gives CASSRQGLDGYTF.

The gene calls are TRBV7-2 and TRBJ1-3; D gene ambiguous. CDR1 and CDR2 (germline): SGHTA, FQGNSA. This CDR3 has 14 residues. V was shortened by 5 bases and J by 2 bases, with 10 bases between the two germline ends. CDR3 residues: CASSPRRAGNTIYF. The CDR3 DNA follows: TGTGCCAGCAGCCCTCGGAGGGCTGGAAACACCATATATTTT.

This clone was found once. The chain employs TRBV5-1 and TRBJ2-5; 8 nucleotides align to TRBD1. J lost 5 bases, V lost 3 bases, and 6 bases had no gene match. The CDR3 extends over 14 amino acids. Germline loops: CDR1 SGHRS, CDR2 YFSETQ. CDR3 residues: CASSYRQGLETQYF. The CDR3, as DNA: TGCGCCAGCAGCTACAGACAGGGGTTGGAGACCCAGTACTTC.